This TCR beta chain was recorded in a study of OX40 agonist ivuxolimab in advanced cancers. Study as a whole: The patients received agonistic anti-OX40 (CD134) antibody ivuxolimab. The study's findings and limits: Antigen specificity was not determined for the expanded peripheral T cells. With doses of 0.1 to 3.0 mg/kg, CD4+ and CD8+ blood T cells had undergone clonal expansion by week 6.

Concerning this clone: Antigen: not known.

TCRdb keeps only in-frame clones here, not all; method: immunoSEQ multiplex PCR. The sample consists of about 52,000 clones, approximately 94% of them appearing once. The V gene's germline CDR1 is SGHNT and CDR2 YENEEA. V was trimmed by 3 bases and J by 4 bases, leaving 10 bases between them. The CDR3 consists of 13 residues. Cycle 7 day 1, cycle 4 day 1, and baseline were the timepoints at which blood was sampled. The chain employs TRBV11-3 and TRBJ2-7; no reliable D call. The clonotype was recovered from an adult with an advanced solid tumor such as melanoma, head and neck, liver or kidney cancer. Sequencing was performed on CD4+ or CD8+ T cells sorted from blood, taken in a trial of the OX40 agonist ivuxolimab. In DNA form, the CDR3 reads TGTGCCAGCAGCTTGAGCTATGCGTACGAGCAGTACTTC. It translates to CASSLSYAYEQYF. Looking up the rest from reference TRBV11-3 and TRBJ2-7 gives the full variable domain: EAGVVQSPRYKIIEKKQPVAFWCNPISGHNTLYWYLQNLGQGPELLIRYENEEAVDDSQLPKDRFSAERLKGVDSTLKIQPAELGDSAVYLCASSLSYAYEQYFGPGTRLTVT.